This TCR beta chain was recorded in a study of T cells after yellow fever vaccination. Overall study context: When fractions had low cell numbers, they were prepared with SMART-Seq v4 Ultra Low Input.

In regard to this clonotype: The antigen is unknown.

Whole-study findings and limits: CD4 and CD8 compartments shared a small share of clonotypes. In FACS-sorted repertoires, abundant clonotypes from the bulk population could appear as contaminants.

V was cut by 5 bases and J by 4 bases, with 15 bases left in between. The germline CDR1 and CDR2 sequences are DFQATT and SNEGSKA (reference sequence). The CDR3 length is 14 residues. Template switching by 5'RACE produced TCR cDNA, adding a universal primer site and UMIs. TCRdb re-derived calls from the 5' RACE reads in MiXCR, one entry per CDR3 protein. The profile covers nearly 550,000 distinct CDR3 sequences, with roughly a fifth appearing a single time and around an eighth taken by the ten largest. This TCR was recovered from a man aged 25 to 40 who received the YFV17D yellow fever vaccine. The chain is built from TRBV20-1 and TRBJ2-1; tentative D call: TRBD1 (6 bases). The material was PBMCs, obtained 15 days after the yellow fever booster vaccination. This CDR3 is CSAHTRGRYNEQFF. The CDR3 region has the DNA TGCAGTGCTCATACAAGGGGGAGATACAATGAGCAGTTCTTC.